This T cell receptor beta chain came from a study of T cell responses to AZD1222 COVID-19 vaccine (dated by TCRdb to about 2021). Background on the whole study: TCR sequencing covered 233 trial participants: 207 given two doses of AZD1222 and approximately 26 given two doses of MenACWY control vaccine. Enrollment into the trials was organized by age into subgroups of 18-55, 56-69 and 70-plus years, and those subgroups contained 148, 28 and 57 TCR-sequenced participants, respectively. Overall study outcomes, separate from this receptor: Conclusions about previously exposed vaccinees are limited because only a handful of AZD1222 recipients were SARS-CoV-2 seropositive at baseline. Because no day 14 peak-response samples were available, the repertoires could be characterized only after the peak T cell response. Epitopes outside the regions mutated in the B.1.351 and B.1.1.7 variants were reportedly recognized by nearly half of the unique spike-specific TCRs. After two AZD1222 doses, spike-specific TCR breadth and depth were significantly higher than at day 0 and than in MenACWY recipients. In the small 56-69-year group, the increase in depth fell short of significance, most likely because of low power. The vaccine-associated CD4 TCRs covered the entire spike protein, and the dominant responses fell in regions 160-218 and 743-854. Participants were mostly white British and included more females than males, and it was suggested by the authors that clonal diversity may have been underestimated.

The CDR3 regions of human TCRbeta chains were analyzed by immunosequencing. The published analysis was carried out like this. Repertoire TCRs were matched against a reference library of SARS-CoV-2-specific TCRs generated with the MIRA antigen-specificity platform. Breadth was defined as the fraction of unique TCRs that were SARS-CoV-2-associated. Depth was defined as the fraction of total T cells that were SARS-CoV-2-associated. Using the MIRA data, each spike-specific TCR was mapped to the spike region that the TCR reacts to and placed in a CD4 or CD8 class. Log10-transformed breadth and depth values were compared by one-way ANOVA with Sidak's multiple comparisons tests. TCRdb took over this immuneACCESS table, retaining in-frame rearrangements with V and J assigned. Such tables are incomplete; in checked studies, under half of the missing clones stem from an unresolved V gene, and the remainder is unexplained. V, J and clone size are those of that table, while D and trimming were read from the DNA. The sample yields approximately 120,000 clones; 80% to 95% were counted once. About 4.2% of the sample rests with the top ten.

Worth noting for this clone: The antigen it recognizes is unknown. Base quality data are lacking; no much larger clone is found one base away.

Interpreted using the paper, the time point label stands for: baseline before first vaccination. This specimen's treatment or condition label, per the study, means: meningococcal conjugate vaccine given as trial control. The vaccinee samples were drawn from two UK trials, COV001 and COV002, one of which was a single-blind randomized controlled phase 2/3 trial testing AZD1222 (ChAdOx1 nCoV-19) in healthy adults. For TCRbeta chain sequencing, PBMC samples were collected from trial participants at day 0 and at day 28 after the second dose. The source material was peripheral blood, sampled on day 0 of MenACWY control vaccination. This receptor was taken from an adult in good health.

The CDR3 sequence is CATSDHSPGQALYSNQPQHF. The nucleotide sequence is given as TGTGCCACCAGTGATCACTCCCCGGGACAGGCCCTTTATAGCAATCAGCCCCAGCATTTT. Here the chain combines TRBV24-1 and TRBJ1-5; 8 middle bases align to TRBD1. Trimming leaves V shorter by 3 bases and J shorter by 0 bases, with the junction holding 15 bases beyond the gene matches. Per the germline V gene, KGHDR is the CDR1 and SFDVKD is the CDR2. The CDR3 contains 20 residues, cysteine and phenylalanine counted. Of the read, only the CDR3 DNA is kept; its 60 bases are in frame from base 1.